This T cell receptor beta chain was retrieved from a study of shared clonotypes between healthy human individuals. Recent vaccinations or acute infections were absent in the healthy HIV-negative adult donors. Trimming shortened V by 5 bases and J by 6 bases, and 14 bases separated the two germline ends. This CDR3 has 13 residues. CDR1 MDHEN and CDR2 SYDVKM come from the germline V gene. Using immunoSEQ multiplex PCR, the repertoire was profiled, and TCRdb retains in-frame clones only, with some absent. The repertoire holds around 510,000 clones, with about 96% as singletons. This receptor was identified in a woman in her thirties in good health. Sample: naive CD4+ T cells sorted from blood. This sample's subset: CD45RA+ positively selected. This chain connects TRBV28 to TRBJ2-7; D is tentatively TRBD1 or TRBD2 (5 bases each). The CDR3 DNA is TGTGCCAGCAGTCCGCCAGGGAGAGTCGAGCAGTACTTC. Encoded protein: CASSPPGRVEQYF.